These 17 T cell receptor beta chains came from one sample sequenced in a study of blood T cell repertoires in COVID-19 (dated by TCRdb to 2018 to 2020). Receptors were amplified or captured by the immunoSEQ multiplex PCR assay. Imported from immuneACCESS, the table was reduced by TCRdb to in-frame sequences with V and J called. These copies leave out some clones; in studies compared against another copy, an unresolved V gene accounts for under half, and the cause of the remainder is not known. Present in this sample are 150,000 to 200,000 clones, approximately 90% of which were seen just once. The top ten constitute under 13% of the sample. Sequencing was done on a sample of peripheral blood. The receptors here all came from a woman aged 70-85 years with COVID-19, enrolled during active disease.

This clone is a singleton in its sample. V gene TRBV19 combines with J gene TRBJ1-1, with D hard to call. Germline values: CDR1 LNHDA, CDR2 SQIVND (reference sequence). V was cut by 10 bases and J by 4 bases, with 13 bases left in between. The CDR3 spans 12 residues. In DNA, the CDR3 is TGTGCCACACTAGAAGGAGGCACTGAAGCTTTCTTT. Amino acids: CATLEGGTEAFF. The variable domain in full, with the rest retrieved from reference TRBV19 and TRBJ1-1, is DGGITQSPKYLFRKEGQNVTLSCEQNLNHDAMYWYRQDPGQGLRLIYYSQIVNDFQKGDIAEGYSVSREKKESFPLTVTSAQKNPTAFYLCATLEGGTEAFFGQGTRLTVV.

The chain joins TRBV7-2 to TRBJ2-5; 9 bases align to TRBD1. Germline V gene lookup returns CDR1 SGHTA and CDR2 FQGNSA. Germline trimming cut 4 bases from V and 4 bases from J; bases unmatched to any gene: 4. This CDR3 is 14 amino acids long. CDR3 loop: CASSSTGGLETQYF. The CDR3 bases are TGTGCCAGCAGCTCCACAGGGGGCCTAGAGACCCAGTACTTC.

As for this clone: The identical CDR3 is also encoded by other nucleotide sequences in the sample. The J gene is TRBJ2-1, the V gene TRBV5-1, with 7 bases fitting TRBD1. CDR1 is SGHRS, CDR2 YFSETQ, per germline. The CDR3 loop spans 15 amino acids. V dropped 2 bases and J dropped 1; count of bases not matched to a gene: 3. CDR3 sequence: CASSLSQGSYNEQFF. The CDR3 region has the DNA TGCGCCAGCAGCTTATCACAGGGGTCCTACAATGAGCAGTTCTTC.

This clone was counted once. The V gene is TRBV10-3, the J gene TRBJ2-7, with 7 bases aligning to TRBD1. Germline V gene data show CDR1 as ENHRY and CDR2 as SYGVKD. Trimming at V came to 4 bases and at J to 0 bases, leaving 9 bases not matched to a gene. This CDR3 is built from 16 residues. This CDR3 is CAISGSGTATSYEQYF. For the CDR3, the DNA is TGTGCCATCAGTGGCTCCGGGACAGCCACCTCCTACGAGCAGTACTTC.

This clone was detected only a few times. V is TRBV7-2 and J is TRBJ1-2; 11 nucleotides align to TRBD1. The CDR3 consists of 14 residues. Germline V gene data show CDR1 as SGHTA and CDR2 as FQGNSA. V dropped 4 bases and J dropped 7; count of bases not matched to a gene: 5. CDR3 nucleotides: TGTGCCAGCAGCTCGGACAGGGGGCTTGTTGGCTACACCTTC. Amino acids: CASSSDRGLVGYTF.

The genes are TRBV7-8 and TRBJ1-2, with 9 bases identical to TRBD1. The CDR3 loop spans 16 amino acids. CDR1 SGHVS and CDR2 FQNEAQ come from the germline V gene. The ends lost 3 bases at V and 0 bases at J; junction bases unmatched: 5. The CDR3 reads CASSLGQGLSNYGYTF. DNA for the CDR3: TGTGCCAGCAGCTTGGGACAGGGCCTGTCTAACTATGGCTACACCTTC.

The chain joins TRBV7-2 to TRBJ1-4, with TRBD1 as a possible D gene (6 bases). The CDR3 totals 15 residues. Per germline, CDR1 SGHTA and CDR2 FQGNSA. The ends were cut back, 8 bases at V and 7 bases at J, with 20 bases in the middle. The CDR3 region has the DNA TGTGCCAGCGGTGGGCCCGGGGGGCATTTTGAAAAACTGTTTTTT. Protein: CASGGPGGHFEKLFF.

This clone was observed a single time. CDR3 DNA sequence: TGTGCCAGCAAAGGACAGAGCTCTGGAAACACCATATATTTT. Translating gives CASKGQSSGNTIYF. The chain joins TRBV2 to TRBJ1-3; possibly TRBD1 for D (6 bases). The CDR3 consists of 14 residues. Trimming stripped 7 bases from V and 0 bases from J, with 10 bases between. Germline CDR1 reads SNHLY; CDR2 reads FYNNEI.

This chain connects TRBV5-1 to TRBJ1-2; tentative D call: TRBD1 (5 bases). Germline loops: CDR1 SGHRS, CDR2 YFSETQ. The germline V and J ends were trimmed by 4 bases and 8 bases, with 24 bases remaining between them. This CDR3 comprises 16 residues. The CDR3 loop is CASSPVRPTGREGYTF. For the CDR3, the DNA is TGCGCCAGCAGCCCCGTCAGGCCGACGGGGCGGGAGGGCTACACCTTC.

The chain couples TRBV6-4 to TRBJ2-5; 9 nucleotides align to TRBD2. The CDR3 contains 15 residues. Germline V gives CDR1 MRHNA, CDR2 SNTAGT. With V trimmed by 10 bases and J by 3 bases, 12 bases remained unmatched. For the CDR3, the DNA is TGTGCCACCTCTCCTCTAGCGGGGTCTAAAGAGACCCAGTACTTC. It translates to CATSPLAGSKETQYF.

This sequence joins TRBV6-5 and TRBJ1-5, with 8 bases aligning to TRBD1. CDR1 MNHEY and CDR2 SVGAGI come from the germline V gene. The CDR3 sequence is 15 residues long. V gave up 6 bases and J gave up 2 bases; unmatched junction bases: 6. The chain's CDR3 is CASRPLDRGNQPQHF. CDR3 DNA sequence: TGTGCCAGCAGACCTTTGGACAGGGGCAATCAGCCCCAGCATTTT.

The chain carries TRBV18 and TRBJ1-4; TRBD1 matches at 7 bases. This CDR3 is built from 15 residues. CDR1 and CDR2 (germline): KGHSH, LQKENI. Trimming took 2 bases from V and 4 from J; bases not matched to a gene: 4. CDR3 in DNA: TGTGCCAGCTCACCAACGGGACAGAGTAATGAAAAACTGTTTTTT. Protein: CASSPTGQSNEKLFF.

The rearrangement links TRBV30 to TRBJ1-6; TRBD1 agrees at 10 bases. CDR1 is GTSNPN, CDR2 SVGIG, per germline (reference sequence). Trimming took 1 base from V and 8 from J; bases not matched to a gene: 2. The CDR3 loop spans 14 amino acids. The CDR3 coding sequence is TGTGCCTGGAGTGCCGGGACAGGGGATTCACCCCTCCACTTT. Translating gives CAWSAGTGDSPLHF.

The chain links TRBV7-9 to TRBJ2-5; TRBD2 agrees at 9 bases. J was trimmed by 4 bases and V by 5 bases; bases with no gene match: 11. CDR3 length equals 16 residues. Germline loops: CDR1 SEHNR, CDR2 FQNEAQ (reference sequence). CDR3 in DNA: TGTGCCAGCAGCGGGAAGGCGGGGGGGCCGGGAGAGACCCAGTACTTC. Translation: CASSGKAGGPGETQYF.

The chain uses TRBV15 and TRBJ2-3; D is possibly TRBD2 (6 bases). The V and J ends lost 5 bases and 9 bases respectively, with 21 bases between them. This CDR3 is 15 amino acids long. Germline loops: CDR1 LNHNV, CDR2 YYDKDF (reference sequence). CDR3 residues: CATSRSKGAAGTQYF. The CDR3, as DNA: TGTGCCACCAGCCGGTCTAAGGGAGCCGCGGGGACGCAGTATTTT. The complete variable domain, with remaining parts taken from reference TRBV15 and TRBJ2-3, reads DAMVIQNPRYQVTQFGKPVTLSCSQTLNHNVMYWYQQKSSQAPKLLFHYYDKDFNNEADTPDNFQSRRPNTSFCFLDIRSPGLGDTAMYLCATSRSKGAAGTQYFGPGTRLTVL.

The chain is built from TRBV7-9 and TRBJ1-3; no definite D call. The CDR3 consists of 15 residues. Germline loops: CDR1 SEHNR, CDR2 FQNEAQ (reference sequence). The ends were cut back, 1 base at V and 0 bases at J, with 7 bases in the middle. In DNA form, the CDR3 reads TGTGCCAGCAGCTTAGGACAAGCCTCTGGAAACACCATATATTTT. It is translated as CASSLGQASGNTIYF.

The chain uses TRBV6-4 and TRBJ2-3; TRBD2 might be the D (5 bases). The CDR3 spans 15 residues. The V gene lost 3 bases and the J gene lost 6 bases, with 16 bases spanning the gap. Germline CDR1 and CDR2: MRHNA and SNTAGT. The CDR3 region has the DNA TGTGCCAGCAGTGAGAGCGGAGGCGGCGGGGATACGCAGTATTTT. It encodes CASSESGGGGDTQYF.